This is a list of T cell receptor beta chains from one sample in a study of T cells in localized non-small cell lung cancer. Sequencing used immunoSEQ multiplex PCR; TCRdb keeps in-frame clones, though not all of them. This sample has more than 100,000 clones, with more than 70% found just once. The source was peripheral blood, collected before any cancer treatment. The receptor set was obtained from a female donor older than 55 with stage I lung adenocarcinoma. The CDR3 runs from the conserved cysteine through the conserved F or W. D genes are given only for firm matches. Expanded clones get a size class; other rows say once, few or many, or leave the size out.

V gene	clone size	D gene	J gene	CDR3 protein	CDR3 DNA
TRBV6-6	-	-	TRBJ1-2	CASSTGGGYGYTF	TGTGCCAGCAGTACAGGTGGAGGCTATGGCTACACCTTC
TRBV27	-	-	TRBJ2-2	CASTLVPGATGELFF	TGTGCCAGCACACTGGTACCGGGAGCCACCGGGGAGCTGTTTTTT
TRBV7-9	-	-	TRBJ2-7	CASSLGSYEQYF	TGTGCCAGCAGCTTAGGTTCCTACGAGCAGTACTTC
TRBV5-4	-	TRBD1	TRBJ1-1	CASSGGGYRGSNTEAFF	TGTGCCAGCAGCGGGGGCGGCTACAGGGGCTCGAACACTGAAGCTTTCTTT
TRBV29-1	-	-	TRBJ2-2	CSVQNRVTGELFF	TGCAGCGTCCAAAACAGGGTAACCGGGGAGCTGTTTTTT
TRBV30	-	-	TRBJ2-2	CATNTGELFF	TGTGCCACGAACACCGGGGAGCTGTTTTTT
TRBV7-8	-	-	TRBJ2-1	CASSPQHSEQFF	TGTGCCAGCAGCCCCCAGCACTCGGAGCAGTTCTTC
TRBV25-1	-	-	TRBJ1-1	CASSTLRGIGDTEAFF	TGTGCCAGCAGTACCCTCCGGGGTATTGGAGACACTGAAGCTTTCTTT
TRBV19	-	TRBD1	TRBJ1-5	CASTNAGTGVQPQHF	TGTGCCAGTACCAACGCCGGGACAGGGGTACAGCCCCAGCATTTT
TRBV28	-	-	TRBJ2-7	CASTTSSYEQYF	TGTGCCAGCACCACTAGTTCCTACGAGCAGTACTTC
TRBV11-2	-	-	TRBJ2-1	CASSLHPGVWYNEQFF	TGTGCCAGCAGCTTACATCCGGGAGTATGGTACAATGAGCAGTTCTTC
TRBV10-3	-	-	TRBJ2-3	CAISEWGRTSTDTQYF	TGTGCCATCAGTGAGTGGGGGCGGACCAGCACAGATACGCAGTATTTT
TRBV9	-	-	TRBJ1-1	CASSVVQGMNTEAFF	TGTGCCAGCAGCGTAGTTCAGGGGATGAACACTGAAGCTTTCTTT
TRBV5-1	once	-	TRBJ2-7	CASSLSSSSFEQYF	TGCGCCAGCAGCTTGAGTTCGAGTAGTTTCGAGCAGTACTTC
TRBV11-2	-	-	TRBJ2-7	CASSFSDEQYF	TGTGCCAGCAGCTTTTCTGACGAGCAGTACTTC
TRBV2	once	TRBD1	TRBJ1-1	CASSGTVEDTEAFF	TGTGCCAGCAGCGGGACAGTTGAAGACACTGAAGCTTTCTTT
TRBV10-3	few	TRBD2	TRBJ2-3	CAARSGRASTDTQYF	TGTGCCGCACGTAGCGGGAGGGCAAGCACAGATACGCAGTATTTT
TRBV30	-	-	TRBJ1-2	CAWDRRARGLGTYGYTF	TGTGCCTGGGATAGACGGGCTAGGGGATTGGGAACCTATGGCTACACCTTC
TRBV6-5	-	-	TRBJ2-5	CASSYGGLAGETQYF	TGTGCCAGCAGTTACGGTGGGCTAGCTGGGGAGACCCAGTACTTC
TRBV10-1	few	TRBD2	TRBJ2-7	CASSGLAGREQYF	TGCGCCAGCAGTGGGCTAGCGGGTCGCGAGCAGTACTTC
TRBV27	-	-	TRBJ2-5	CASSGGRETQYF	TGTGCCAGCAGTGGGGGGCGGGAGACCCAGTACTTC
TRBV5-6	-	TRBD1	TRBJ1-4	CASSLRWTGRSATNEKLFF	TGTGCCAGCAGCTTGCGCTGGACAGGGAGGTCCGCAACTAATGAAAAACTGTTTTTT
TRBV2	-	TRBD2	TRBJ2-2	CASQASGSNTGELFF	TGTGCCAGCCAAGCTAGCGGATCGAACACCGGGGAGCTGTTTTTT
TRBV10-3	-	-	TRBJ1-5	CAISESKAVSNQPQHF	TGTGCCATCAGTGAGTCGAAGGCAGTTAGCAATCAGCCCCAGCATTTT
TRBV7-9	-	-	TRBJ2-1	CASRVIGSHNEQFF	TGTGCCAGCAGGGTTATAGGGTCCCACAATGAGCAGTTCTTC
TRBV10-2	-	-	TRBJ2-3	CAREGPSPTDTQYF	TGCGCCAGGGAAGGTCCTTCTCCGACAGATACGCAGTATTTT
TRBV28	-	-	TRBJ1-3	CASSPSTISGNTIYF	TGTGCCAGCAGTCCATCGACTATCTCTGGAAACACCATATATTTT
TRBV5-1	few	-	TRBJ2-3	CASSLTDTQYF	TGCGCCAGCAGCTTGACTGATACGCAGTATTTT
TRBV6-1	-	-	TRBJ2-5	CASSGWSQYF	TGTGCCAGCAGTGGGTGGTCCCAGTACTTC